This T cell receptor (beta chain) was captured by sequencing in a study of identical twins (dated by TCRdb to about 2016). For context, the study as a whole: To test whether fetal clonotypes persist, the study used deep sequencing on TCR alpha and beta repertoires from monozygotic twins, unrelated adults of various ages, and cord blood. To rule out contamination, the twin experiments were replicated at different times with different library preparation protocols. Points the paper makes about the study in general: The excess sharing between twins in beta out-of-frame sequences was weaker because fewer shared sequences reduced the signal-to-noise ratio. Because the same donors could not be followed over many years, the conclusions relied on cross-sectional statistical analysis. Out-of-frame TCR alpha sequences shared between twins showed an excess of low generation-probability sequences compared with coincidental sharing between unrelated individuals. Invariant T cells such as MAIT and iNKT could partly confound zero-insertion analyses, though diverse VJ usage argued against this for most clonotypes. Abundant cord blood beta clonotypes carried fewer insertions; young adult naive repertoires showed a weaker similar trend, while memory repertoires showed none. Out-of-frame TCR alpha sharing in monozygotic twins was systematically underestimated by recombination models, whereas sharing between unrelated individuals was in agreement with the recombination models.

Only healthy Caucasian donors were included. Three pairs of female monozygotic twins, all aged roughly 18 to 29 years, made up the twin cohort. Miltenyi CD45RO+ enrichment and human naive T-cell isolation kits were used to isolate memory (CD45RO+) and naive T cells from PBMC. This clonotype has just a few counts. No cognate antigen has been identified for it. Base-call qualities are not available, and no considerably larger clone is one nucleotide away. There are 16 amino acids in the CDR3, from cysteine to phenylalanine inclusive. The DNA shown is the 48-base CDR3, in frame from base 1. At the junction V is shortened by 4 bases and J by 4 bases; bases outside the gene matches: 7. CDR1 and CDR2, looked up from the germline V gene, are SGHTS and YDEGEE. Library generation was performed with 5' RACE. Sequencer: Illumina HiSeq 2000. A universal primer binding site was introduced by template switching, and a unique molecular identifier was present in the final cDNA, enabling accurate counting of TCR cDNA molecules. Specific primers in the conserved constant-segment region were used to synthesize first-strand cDNA for the TCR alpha and beta chains. Each cDNA library was double barcoded, with a SMART-Mk sample barcode plus Illumina barcodes, to control for contamination. TruSeq adapter sequences along with Illumina sample barcodes were introduced in two successive PCR steps. The TCR alpha and beta cDNA libraries were sequenced on the Illumina HiSeq platform using custom primers. Under the source paper's analysis protocol: Raw reads were processed with MiGEC to extract unique molecular identifiers, and MiXCR was used to determine CDR3 positions. Recombination models were inferred per individual with the repgenHMM and IGoR tools using an EM algorithm. Shared clonotypes were analyzed with the tcR package in R, and sharing was normalized by the product of cloneset sizes. To study raw recombination free of thymic and clonal selection effects, out-of-frame nonproductive sequences were analyzed. The raw public data were reprocessed by TCRdb itself: fastp quality trimming at Q25, MiXCR clonotype calling, in-frame beta chains only. Each CDR3 protein gets just one entry, which takes the most common genes and DNA from the rows behind it. The V and J calls were determined by TCRdb, not by the authors. The sample data list 240,000 or so distinct CDR3 sequences, and approximately 7% of these were observed just once. The ten largest account for roughly 3.9% of the sample.

Separately, the same data were catalogued under a study of yellow fever vaccine responses in identical twins. In that second paper, the authors write: According to the authors, in identical twins the way T cells responded to vaccination appeared partly convergent and partly personalized. In the study, vaccine-responding T cell clones were precisely tracked in identical twins.

The sequenced sample consisted of memory (CD45RO+) T cells sorted from blood. The sample's cell subset or site label, in plain terms: CD45RO+ enriched T cells. This chain joins TRBV5-8 to TRBJ2-1, with 11 middle bases fitting TRBD1. The source is a woman under 30 in good health. The DNA is TGTGCCAGCAGCCCTAGGGACAGGGGGAGGTACAATGAGCAGTTCTTC. Its translation reads: CASSPRDRGRYNEQFF.